Detailed here is one T cell receptor (beta chain). The sample originates from a study of T cells in Graves' hyperthyroidism and ophthalmopathy. Germline CDR1 is GTSNPN and CDR2 is SVGIG (reference sequence). CDR3 length: 13 residues. V was clipped by 5 bases and J by 9 bases; unmatched bases: 4. RNA transcripts yielded amplified TCR beta CDR3 regions. First-round RT-PCR with HTBI primers amplified the TCR CDR3 region. TCRdb reanalysed the multiplex PCR reads using MiXCR and keeps one entry per CDR3 protein. The data show about 320,000 distinct CDR3 sequences, with approximately 15% seen just once and approximately 35% held by the top ten.

Specimen: blood. The chain joins TRBV30 to TRBJ2-1, with TRBD2 matching over 13 bases. This TCR derives from a man aged 25 to 45 with Graves' hyperthyroidism. The CDR3 protein is CAWGLAGEGEQFF. CDR3 coding DNA: TGTGCCTGGGGACTAGCGGGAGAGGGTGAGCAGTTCTTC.